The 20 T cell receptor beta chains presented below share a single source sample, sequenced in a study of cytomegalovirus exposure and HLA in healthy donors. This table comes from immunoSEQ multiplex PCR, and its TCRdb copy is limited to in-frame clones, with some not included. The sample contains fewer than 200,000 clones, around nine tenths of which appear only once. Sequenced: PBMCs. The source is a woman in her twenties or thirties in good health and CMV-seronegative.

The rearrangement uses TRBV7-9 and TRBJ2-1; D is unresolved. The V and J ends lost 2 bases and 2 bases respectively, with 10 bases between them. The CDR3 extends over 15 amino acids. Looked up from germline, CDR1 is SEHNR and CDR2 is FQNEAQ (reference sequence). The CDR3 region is CASSLQASPYNEQFF. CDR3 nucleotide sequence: TGTGCCAGCAGCTTACAAGCAAGTCCCTACAATGAGCAGTTCTTC.

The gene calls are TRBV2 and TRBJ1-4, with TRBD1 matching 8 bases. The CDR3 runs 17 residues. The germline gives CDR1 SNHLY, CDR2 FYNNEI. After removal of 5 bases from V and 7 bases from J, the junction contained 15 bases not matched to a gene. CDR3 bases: TGTGCCAGCAGTCCCGGCAGGGGGCGGGTTATGGTTGAAAAACTGTTTTTT. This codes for CASSPGRGRVMVEKLFF.

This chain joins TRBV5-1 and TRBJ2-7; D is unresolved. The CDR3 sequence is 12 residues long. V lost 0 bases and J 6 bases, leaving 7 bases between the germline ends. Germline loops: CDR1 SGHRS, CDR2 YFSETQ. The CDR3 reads CASSLVPGEQYF. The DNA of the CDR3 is TGCGCCAGCAGCTTGGTTCCAGGCGAGCAGTACTTC.

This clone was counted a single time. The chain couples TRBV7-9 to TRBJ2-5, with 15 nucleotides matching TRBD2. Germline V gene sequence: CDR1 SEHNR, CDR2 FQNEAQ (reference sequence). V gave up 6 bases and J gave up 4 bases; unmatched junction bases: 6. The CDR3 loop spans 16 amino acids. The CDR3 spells CASSSGTSGGSETQYF. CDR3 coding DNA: TGTGCCAGCAGTTCTGGGACTAGCGGGGGGTCAGAGACCCAGTACTTC.

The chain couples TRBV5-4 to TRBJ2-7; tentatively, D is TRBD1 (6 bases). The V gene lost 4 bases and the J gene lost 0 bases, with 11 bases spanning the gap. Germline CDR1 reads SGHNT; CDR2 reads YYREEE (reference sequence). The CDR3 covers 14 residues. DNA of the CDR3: TGTGCCAGCAGCCCCATGGACAGCTCCTACGAGCAGTACTTC. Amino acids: CASSPMDSSYEQYF.

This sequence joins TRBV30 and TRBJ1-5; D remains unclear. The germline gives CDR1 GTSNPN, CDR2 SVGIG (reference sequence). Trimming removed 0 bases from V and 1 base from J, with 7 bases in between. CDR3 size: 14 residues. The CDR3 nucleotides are TGTGCCTGGAGTGTTTGGGCCAGCAATCAGCCCCAGCATTTT. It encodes CAWSVWASNQPQHF. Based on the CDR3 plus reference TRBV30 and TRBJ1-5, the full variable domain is SQTIHQWPATLVQPVGSPLSLECTVEGTSNPNLYWYRQAAGRGLQLLFYSVGIGQISSEVPQNLSASRPQDRQFILSSKKLLLSDSGFYLCAWSVWASNQPQHFGDGTRLSIL.

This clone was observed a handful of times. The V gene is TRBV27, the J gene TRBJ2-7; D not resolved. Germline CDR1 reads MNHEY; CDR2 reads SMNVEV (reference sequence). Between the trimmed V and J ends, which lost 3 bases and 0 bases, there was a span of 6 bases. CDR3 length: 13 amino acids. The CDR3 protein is CASSFTASYEQYF. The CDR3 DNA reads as TGTGCCAGCAGTTTTACAGCCTCCTACGAGCAGTACTTC.

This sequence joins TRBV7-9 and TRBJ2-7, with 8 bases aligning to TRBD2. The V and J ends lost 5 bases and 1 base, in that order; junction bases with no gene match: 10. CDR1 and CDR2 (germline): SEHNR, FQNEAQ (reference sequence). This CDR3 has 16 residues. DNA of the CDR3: TGTGCCAGCAGCCCAGGCAGCGGGGGTGCATCCTACGAGCAGTACTTC. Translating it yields CASSPGSGGASYEQYF. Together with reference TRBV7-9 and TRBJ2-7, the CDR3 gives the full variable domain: DTGVSQNPRHKITKRGQNVTFRCDPISEHNRLYWYRQTLGQGPEFLTYFQNEAQLEKSRLLSDRFSAERPKGSFSTLEIQRTEQGDSAMYLCASSPGSGGASYEQYFGPGTRLTVT.

CDR3 region: CASSETHDGYTF. CDR3 nucleotides: TGTGCCAGCAGTGAAACTCACGATGGCTACACCTTC. The genes are TRBV2 and TRBJ1-2; D gene ambiguous. Trimming shortened V by 2 bases and J by 6 bases, and 7 bases separated the two germline ends. Germline assignment: CDR1 SNHLY and CDR2 FYNNEI. The CDR3 contains 12 residues.

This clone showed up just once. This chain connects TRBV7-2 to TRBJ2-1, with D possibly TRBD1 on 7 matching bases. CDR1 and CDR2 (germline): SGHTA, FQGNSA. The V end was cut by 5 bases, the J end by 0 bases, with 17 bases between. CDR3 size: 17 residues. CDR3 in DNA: TGTGCCAGCAGCAGAGGAGGGGGCTTGAGCTCCTACAATGAGCAGTTCTTC. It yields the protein CASSRGGGLSSYNEQFF. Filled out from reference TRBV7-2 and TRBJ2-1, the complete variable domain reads GAGVSQSPSNKVTEKGKDVELRCDPISGHTALYWYRQSLGQGLEFLIYFQGNSAPDKSGLPSDRFSAERTGGSVSTLTIQRTQQEDSAVYLCASSRGGGLSSYNEQFFGPGTRLTVL.

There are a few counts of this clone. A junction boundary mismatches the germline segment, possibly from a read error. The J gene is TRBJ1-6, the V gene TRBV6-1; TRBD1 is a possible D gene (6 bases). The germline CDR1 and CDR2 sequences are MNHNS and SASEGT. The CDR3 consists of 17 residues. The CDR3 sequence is CASREGGLRSYNSPLHF. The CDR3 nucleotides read TGTGCCAGCAGGGAAGGGGGACTTAGATCCTATAATTCACCCCTCCACTTT.

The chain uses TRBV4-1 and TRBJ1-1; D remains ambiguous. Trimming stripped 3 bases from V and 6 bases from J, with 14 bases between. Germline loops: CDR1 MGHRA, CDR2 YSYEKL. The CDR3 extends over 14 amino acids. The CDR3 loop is CASSHPTGYAEAFF. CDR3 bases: TGCGCCAGCAGCCACCCCACCGGGTACGCTGAAGCTTTCTTT.

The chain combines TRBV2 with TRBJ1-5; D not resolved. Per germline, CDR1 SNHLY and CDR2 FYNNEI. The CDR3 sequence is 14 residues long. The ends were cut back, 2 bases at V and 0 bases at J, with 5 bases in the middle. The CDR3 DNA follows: TGTGCCAGCAGTGAACGGGTTAGCAATCAGCCCCAGCATTTT. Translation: CASSERVSNQPQHF.

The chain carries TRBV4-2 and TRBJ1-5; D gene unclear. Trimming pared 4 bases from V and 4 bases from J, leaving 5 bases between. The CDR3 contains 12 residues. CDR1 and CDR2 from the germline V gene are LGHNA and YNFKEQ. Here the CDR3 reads CASSRPNQPQHF. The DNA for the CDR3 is TGTGCCAGCAGCCGGCCAAATCAGCCCCAGCATTTT.

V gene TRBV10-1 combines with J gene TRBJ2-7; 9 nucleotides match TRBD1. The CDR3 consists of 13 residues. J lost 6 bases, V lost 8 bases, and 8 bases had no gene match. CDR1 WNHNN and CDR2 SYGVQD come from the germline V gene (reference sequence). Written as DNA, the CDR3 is TGCGCCAGCTCGGGGACAGGGAATCTCGAGCAGTACTTC. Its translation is CASSGTGNLEQYF.

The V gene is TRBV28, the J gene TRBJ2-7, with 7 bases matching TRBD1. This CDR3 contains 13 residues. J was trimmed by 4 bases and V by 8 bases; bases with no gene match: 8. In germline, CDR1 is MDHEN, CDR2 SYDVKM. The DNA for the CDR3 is TGTGCCAGCCTCGACAGGGTTTCGTACGAGCAGTACTTC. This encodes CASLDRVSYEQYF.

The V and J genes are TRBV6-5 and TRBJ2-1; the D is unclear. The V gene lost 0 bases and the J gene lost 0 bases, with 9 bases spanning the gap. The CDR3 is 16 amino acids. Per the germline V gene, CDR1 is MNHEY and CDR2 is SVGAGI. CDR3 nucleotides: TGTGCCAGCAGTTACTCTTCTGGCGGCTCCTACAATGAGCAGTTCTTC. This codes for CASSYSSGGSYNEQFF.

CDR3 residues: CASSESGFGTANYGYTF. The CDR3 DNA is TGCGCCAGCAGTGAGTCAGGTTTCGGCACAGCTAACTATGGCTACACCTTC. This rearrangement joins TRBV10-2 to TRBJ1-2; unclear D gene. The CDR3 consists of 17 residues. Germline lookup yields CDR1 WSHSY and CDR2 SAAADI. Trimming took 0 bases from V and 0 from J, leaving 14 bases between them.

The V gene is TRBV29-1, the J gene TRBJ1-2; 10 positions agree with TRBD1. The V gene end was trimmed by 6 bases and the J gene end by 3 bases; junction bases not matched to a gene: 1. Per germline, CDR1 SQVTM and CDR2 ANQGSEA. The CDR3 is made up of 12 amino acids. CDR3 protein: CSVGQGDYGYTF. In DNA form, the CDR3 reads TGCAGCGTCGGACAGGGGGACTATGGCTACACCTTC.

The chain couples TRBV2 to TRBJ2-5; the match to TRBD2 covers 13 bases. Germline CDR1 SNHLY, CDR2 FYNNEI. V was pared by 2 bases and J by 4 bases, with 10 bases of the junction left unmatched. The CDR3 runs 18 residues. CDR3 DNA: TGTGCCAGCAGTGAAAAGGCGCCGGGACTAGCGGGGTTAGAGACCCAGTACTTC. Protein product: CASSEKAPGLAGLETQYF.